This T cell receptor beta chain appears in the sequencing data of a study of regulatory T cells in long-lasting Graves disease. In the study overall: Newly diagnosed Graves' patients had under 3 months of antithyroid drugs.

Broader study findings: Preferential use of TRBV28, TRBJ1-2 and TRBJ2-5 was seen in persistent disease.

The CDR3 contains 15 residues. J lost 2 bases, V lost 3 bases, and 6 bases had no gene match. Germline lookup yields CDR1 KGHSH and CDR2 LQKENI. This clonotype was seen repeatedly, ten times or more. Its antigen is as yet unknown. Time point defined: newly diagnosed GD, antithyroid drugs for less than 3 months. Isolated PBMC RNA provided the starting material for the TCR library. Those enrolled as patients came out of an endocrinology department in Xi'an, China. Researchers made TCR beta libraries by using iRepertoire HTBI primers and running Arm-PCR on CDR3 regions. TCRdb analysed the multiplex PCR reads with MiXCR anew, one entry per CDR3 protein. Of under 800,000 distinct CDR3 sequences listed, less than 20% are singletons. These data also featured in a second study, about T cells in Graves' hyperthyroidism and ophthalmopathy. According to that study: Diagnoses rested on clinical symptoms, serum thyroxine and TRAb, thyroid ultrasound and orbital computed tomography.

The chain is built from TRBV18 and TRBJ2-7; 8 bases are a match to TRBD1. The TCR comes from a woman in her 30s with Graves disease. Specimen: peripheral blood mononuclear cells (PBMCs), collected at new diagnosis, from a patient treated with antithyroid drugs. The DNA of the CDR3 is TGTGCCAGCTCACCGACAGGGGTTCGGACCTACGAGCAGTACTTC. Residues: CASSPTGVRTYEQYF.